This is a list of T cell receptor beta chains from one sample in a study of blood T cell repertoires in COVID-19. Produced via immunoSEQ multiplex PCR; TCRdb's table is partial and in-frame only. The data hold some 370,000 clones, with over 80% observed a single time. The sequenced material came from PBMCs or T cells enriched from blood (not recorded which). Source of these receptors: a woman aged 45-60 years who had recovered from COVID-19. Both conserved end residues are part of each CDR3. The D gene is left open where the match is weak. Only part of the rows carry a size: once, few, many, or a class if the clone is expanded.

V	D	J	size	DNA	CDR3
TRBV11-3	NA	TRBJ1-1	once	TGTGCCAGCAGCTTACGGGGTGAAGCTTTCTTT	CASSLRGEAFF
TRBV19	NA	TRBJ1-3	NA	TGTGCCAGTAGTGAAGGGGGAGGAAACACCATATATTTT	CASSEGGGNTIYF
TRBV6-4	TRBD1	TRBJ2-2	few	TGTGCCAGCAGTCGACAGGGGGCTGGAAACACCGGGGAGCTGTTTTTT	CASSRQGAGNTGELFF
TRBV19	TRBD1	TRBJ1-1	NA	TGTGCCAGTAGTACCCGACAGGGATTGGGCACTGAAGCTTTCTTT	CASSTRQGLGTEAFF
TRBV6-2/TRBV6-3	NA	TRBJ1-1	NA	TGTGCCAGCAGTCTTCCGAGAACAGGGTTGGATGAAGCTTTCTTT	CASSLPRTGLDEAFF
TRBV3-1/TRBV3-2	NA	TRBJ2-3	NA	TGTGCCAGCAGCCAAGATCACCGGTCAACAGATACGCAGTATTTT	CASSQDHRSTDTQYF
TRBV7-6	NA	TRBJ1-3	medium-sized	TGTGCCAGCAGCGAGGGTGGAAACACCATATATTTT	CASSEGGNTIYF
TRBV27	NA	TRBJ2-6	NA	TGTGCCAGCAGTCCCCCTCCTCCAGAGGTAGTTGGGGCCAACGTCCTGACTTTC	CASSPPPPEVVGANVLTF
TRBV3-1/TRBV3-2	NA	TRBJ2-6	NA	TGTGCCAGCAGCCAAGTGGGGGGGCCGATCTCTGGGGCCAACGTCCTGACTTTC	CASSQVGGPISGANVLTF
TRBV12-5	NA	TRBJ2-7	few	TGTGCTAGTGGTTTTAGTAGTTCCGAGCAGTACTTC	CASGFSSSEQYF
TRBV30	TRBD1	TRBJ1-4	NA	TGTGCCTGGAGTGTGGTGGGGACAGCATATAATGAAAAACTGTTTTTT	CAWSVVGTAYNEKLFF
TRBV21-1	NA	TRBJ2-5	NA	TGTGCCAGCAGCGAAGGGACAGGGATGCGGACCCAGTACTTC	CASSEGTGMRTQYF
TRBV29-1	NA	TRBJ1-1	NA	TGCAGCGTTGGGCCAGGGATAAACACTGAAGCTTTCTTT	CSVGPGINTEAFF
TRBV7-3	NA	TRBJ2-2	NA	TGTGCCAGCAGCTCCCCCGGGGGGCCTACCGGGGAGCTGTTTTTT	CASSSPGGPTGELFF
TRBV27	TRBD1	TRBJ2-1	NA	TGTGCCAGCGTAAAAACAGGGGGCTCCTACAATGAGCAGTTCTTC	CASVKTGGSYNEQFF
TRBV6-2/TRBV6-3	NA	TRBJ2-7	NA	TGTGCCAGCAGCCTACTCCAGGGGCCCCCCTCCTACGAGCAGTACTTC	CASSLLQGPPSYEQYF
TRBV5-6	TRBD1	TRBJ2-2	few	TGTGCCAGCAGCTTCAGGACAGGGAGGACCGGGGAGCTGTTTTTT	CASSFRTGRTGELFF
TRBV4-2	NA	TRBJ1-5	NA	TGTGCCAGCAGCCGAACGGACAGTAATCAGCCCCAGCATTTT	CASSRTDSNQPQHF
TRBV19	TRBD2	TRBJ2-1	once	TGTGCCAGTAGTACGCTAGGGACTAGCGGGGGTGAGCAGTTCTTC	CASSTLGTSGGEQFF
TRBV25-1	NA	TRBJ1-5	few	TGTGCCAGCAGTCGAGGCAATCAGCCCCAGCATTTT	CASSRGNQPQHF
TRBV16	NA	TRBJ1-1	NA	TGTGCCAGCAGCCAATTGGGGGGGCGGACTGAAGCTTTCTTT	CASSQLGGRTEAFF